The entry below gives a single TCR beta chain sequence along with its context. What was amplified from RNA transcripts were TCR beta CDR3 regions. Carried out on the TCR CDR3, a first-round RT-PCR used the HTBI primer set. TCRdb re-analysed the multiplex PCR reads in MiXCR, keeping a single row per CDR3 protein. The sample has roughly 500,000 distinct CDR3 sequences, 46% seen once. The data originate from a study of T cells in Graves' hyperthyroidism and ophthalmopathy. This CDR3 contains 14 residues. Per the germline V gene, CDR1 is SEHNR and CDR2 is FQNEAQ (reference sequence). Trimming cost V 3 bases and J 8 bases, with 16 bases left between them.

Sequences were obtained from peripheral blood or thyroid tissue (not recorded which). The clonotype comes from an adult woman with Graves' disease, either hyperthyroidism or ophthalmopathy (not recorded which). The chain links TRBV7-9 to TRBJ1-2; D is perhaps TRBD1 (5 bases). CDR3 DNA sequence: TGTGCCAGCAGCTTGGGGGGAGGATTAAGCGGCTACACCTTC. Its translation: CASSLGGGLSGYTF.